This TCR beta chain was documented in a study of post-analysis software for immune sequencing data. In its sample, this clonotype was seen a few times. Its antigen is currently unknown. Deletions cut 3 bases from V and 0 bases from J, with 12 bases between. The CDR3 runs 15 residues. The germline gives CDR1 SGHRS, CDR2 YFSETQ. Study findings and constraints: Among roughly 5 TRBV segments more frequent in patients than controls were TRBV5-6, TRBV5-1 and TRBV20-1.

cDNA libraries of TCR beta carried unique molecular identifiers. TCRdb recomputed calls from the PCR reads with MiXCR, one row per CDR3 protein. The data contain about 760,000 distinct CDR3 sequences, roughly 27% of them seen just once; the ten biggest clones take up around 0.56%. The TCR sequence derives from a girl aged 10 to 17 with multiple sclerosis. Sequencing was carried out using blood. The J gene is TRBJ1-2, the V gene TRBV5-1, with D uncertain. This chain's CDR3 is CASSYEGLSNYGYTF. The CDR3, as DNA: TGCGCCAGCAGCTATGAGGGATTGTCTAACTATGGCTACACCTTC.